Listed here are 31 T cell receptor beta chains from one sample, sequenced in a study of T cell responses to AZD1222 COVID-19 vaccine (dated by TCRdb to 2020 to 2023). This specimen's time point label, per the study, means: baseline before first vaccination. Library preparation employed the immunoSEQ multiplex PCR assay. TCRdb stores this immuneACCESS table with in-frame sequences only. Part of the clones is absent; in the studies checked, under half of the shortfall reflects unresolved V genes, and no reason is known for the rest. The sample table records roughly 120,000 clones; roughly nine tenths of these occur just once. Clones ranked in the top ten supply 3.5% to 5% of the sample. The sequencing here drew on peripheral blood, taken on day 0 of AZD1222 vaccination. The receptors stem from an adult in good health.

This chain links TRBV12-3 or TRBV12-4 with TRBJ2-2, with a tentative D call TRBD1 (5 bases). The ends were cut back, 6 bases at V and 1 base at J, with 6 bases in the middle. The CDR3 consists of 13 residues. The CDR3 bases are TGTGCCAGCAGAGACAGGAACACCGGGGAGCTGTTTTTT. It codes for CASRDRNTGELFF.

This chain uses TRBV7-9 with TRBJ1-2; D unresolved. V dropped 5 bases and J dropped 7 bases, with 11 bases sitting between them. This CDR3 has 12 residues. Germline CDR1 and CDR2: SEHNR and FQNEAQ (reference sequence). The CDR3 sequence is CASSLNTFGYTF. DNA of the CDR3: TGTGCCAGCAGCCTAAACACCTTTGGCTACACCTTC.

The chain combines TRBV6-5 with TRBJ1-3; the D gene is possibly TRBD1 (5 bases). Per the germline V gene, CDR1 is MNHEY and CDR2 is SVGAGI. Trimming shortened V by 6 bases and J by 0 bases, and 9 bases separated the two germline ends. The CDR3 length is 14 residues. Here the CDR3 DNA reads TGTGCCAGCAGAAGGGGTCCCTCTGGAAACACCATATATTTT. The encoded protein is CASRRGPSGNTIYF.

The chain uses TRBV6-2 or TRBV6-3 and TRBJ1-1; a possible D gene is TRBD1 (5 bases). This CDR3 region has 15 residues. Germline loops: CDR1 MNHEY, CDR2 SVGEGT. V shed 2 bases and J shed 2 bases, with 12 bases lying between them. The CDR3 loop is CASSYLGHRNTEAFF. CDR3 coding DNA: TGTGCCAGCAGTTACCTAGGACATCGTAACACTGAAGCTTTCTTT.

The rearrangement joins TRBV14 to TRBJ2-3, with a weak D call TRBD1 (6 bases). The V end was cut by 2 bases, the J end by 2 bases, with 17 bases between. This CDR3 region has 17 residues. Germline CDR1 and CDR2: SGHDN and FVKESK. CDR3 bases: TGTGCCAGCAGCCAACTCAAGGGGGTTTTCTACACAGATACGCAGTATTTT. This gives the protein CASSQLKGVFYTDTQYF.

This chain connects TRBV18 to TRBJ2-5; 7 bases fit TRBD2. V gave up 3 bases and J gave up 5 bases; unmatched junction bases: 0. The CDR3 loop spans 12 amino acids. Germline loops: CDR1 KGHSH, CDR2 LQKENI. This CDR3 is CASSPGGETQYF. The CDR3, as DNA: TGTGCCAGCTCACCCGGGGGGGAGACCCAGTACTTC.

The chain is built from TRBV9 and TRBJ2-7; no reliable D call. This CDR3 contains 15 residues. Germline values: CDR1 SGDLS, CDR2 YYNGEE. V was clipped by 2 bases and J by 2 bases, with 14 bases between them. This chain's CDR3 is CASSVSSTVPYEQYF. CDR3 nucleotide sequence: TGTGCCAGCAGCGTGTCATCTACAGTTCCCTACGAGCAGTACTTC.

J is TRBJ1-2 and V is TRBV30; D unclear. Trimming cost V 3 bases and J 3 bases, with 5 bases left between them. This CDR3 is built from 11 residues. CDR1 is GTSNPN, CDR2 SVGIG, per germline (reference sequence). CDR3 protein: CAWSTDYGYTF. The CDR3, as DNA: TGTGCCTGGAGCACAGACTATGGCTACACCTTC. The full variable domain, its missing parts supplied by reference TRBV30 and TRBJ1-2, is SQTIHQWPATLVQPVGSPLSLECTVEGTSNPNLYWYRQAAGRGLQLLFYSVGIGQISSEVPQNLSASRPQDRQFILSSKKLLLSDSGFYLCAWSTDYGYTFGSGTRLTVV.

V and J are TRBV23-1 and TRBJ2-2; possible D gene TRBD2, 9 bases. TRBV23-1 falls under the ORF class, with uncertain function. The V end lost 4 bases, the J end lost 4 bases, and 28 bases lay between the germline ends. The CDR3 contains 20 residues. CDR3 bases: TGCGCCAGCAGTCCCAGGGGGCGAGCGGCGGGAGGGTGTATCACCGGGGAGCTGTTTTTT. Translating gives CASSPRGRAAGGCITGELFF.

The chain is built from TRBV5-5 and TRBJ2-3, with 8 bases aligning to TRBD2. V trimming: 5 bases; J trimming: 2 bases; junction bases outside the gene matches: 10. CDR3 size: 16 residues. Germline assignment: CDR1 SGHKS and CDR2 YYEKEE (reference sequence). The CDR3 reads CASRPRDGRATDTQYF. CDR3 bases: TGTGCCAGCAGGCCACGTGACGGGAGGGCCACAGATACGCAGTATTTT.

J is TRBJ2-7 and V is TRBV19, with D possibly called TRBD1 or TRBD2 (5 bases each). Germline V CDR1 and CDR2: LNHDA, SQIVND (reference sequence). The CDR3 sequence is 14 residues long. Between the trimmed V and J ends, which lost 5 bases and 3 bases, there was a span of 14 bases. CDR3 in amino acids: CASSLGTISYEQYF. CDR3 bases: TGTGCCAGTAGTTTAGGGACGATAAGCTACGAGCAGTACTTC. Filled out from reference TRBV19 and TRBJ2-7, the complete variable domain reads DGGITQSPKYLFRKEGQNVTLSCEQNLNHDAMYWYRQDPGQGLRLIYYSQIVNDFQKGDIAEGYSVSREKKESFPLTVTSAQKNPTAFYLCASSLGTISYEQYFGPGTRLTVT.

This CDR3 reads CASSFSYSNQPQHF. CDR3 sequence (DNA): TGTGCCAGCAGCTTTTCTTATAGCAATCAGCCCCAGCATTTT. The chain recombines TRBV7-9 with TRBJ1-5; D is undetermined. CDR1 SEHNR and CDR2 FQNEAQ come from the germline V gene (reference sequence). V was shortened by 3 bases and J by 0 bases, with 6 bases between the two germline ends. This CDR3 is built from 14 residues.

The chain is built from TRBV19 and TRBJ2-7; no clear D gene. V was cut by 2 bases and J by 5 bases, with 13 bases left in between. Germline loops: CDR1 LNHDA, CDR2 SQIVND (reference sequence). The CDR3 has 14 amino acids. Here the CDR3 DNA reads TGTGCCAGTAGTATAAGCCGGGCAGTCGACGAGCAGTACTTC. It yields the protein CASSISRAVDEQYF.

The genes are TRBV6-5 and TRBJ1-1; 8 bases map to TRBD1. Germline CDR1 reads MNHEY; CDR2 reads SVGAGI. The CDR3 runs to 15 residues. Trimming cost V 6 bases and J 5 bases; bases outside gene matches: 11. For the CDR3, the DNA is TGTGCCAGCAGGAATGAGGCAGGGGGCAGGACTGAAGCTTTCTTT. This translates into CASRNEAGGRTEAFF.

This clone appeared a few times. V usage is TRBV7-3 and J usage is TRBJ2-1, with unresolved D. From germline, CDR1 is SGHTA and CDR2 FQGTGA. The CDR3 has 16 residues. V was clipped by 2 bases and J by 0 bases, with 11 bases between them. The CDR3 protein is CASSLSGPSSYNEQFF. The CDR3 DNA reads TGTGCCAGCAGCTTATCTGGGCCTAGCTCCTACAATGAGCAGTTCTTC.

This clone was recorded a few times. The chain combines TRBV7-9 with TRBJ2-6, with 7 bases matching TRBD1. The germline V gene encodes CDR1 SEHNR and CDR2 FQNEAQ (reference sequence). Trimming at V came to 3 bases and at J to 4 bases, leaving 6 bases not matched to a gene. The CDR3 totals 16 residues. CDR3 DNA sequence: TGTGCCAGCAGCTTTGAGGGGGCTATGGGGGCCAACGTCCTGACTTTC. It is translated as CASSFEGAMGANVLTF.

This clone was counted a single time. The chain has TRBV18 and TRBJ2-1; weak D call: TRBD2 (5 bases). The CDR3 covers 17 residues. Germline loops: CDR1 KGHSH, CDR2 LQKENI. The germline V and J ends were trimmed by 0 bases and 1 base, with 13 bases remaining between them. CDR3 residues: CASSPPYGGSSYNEQFF. The CDR3 DNA sequence: TGTGCCAGCTCACCACCCTACGGAGGATCGTCCTACAATGAGCAGTTCTTC. The full variable domain, with the rest looked up from reference TRBV18 and TRBJ2-1, is NAGVMQNPRHLVRRRGQEARLRCSPMKGHSHVYWYRQLPEEGLKFMVYLQKENIIDESGMPKERFSAEFPKEGPSILRIQQVVRGDSAAYFCASSPPYGGSSYNEQFFGPGTRLTVL.

The CDR3 DNA is TGTGCCAGCAGCGATTCCTCGGCGGAAACCTACGAGCAGTACTTC. It is translated as CASSDSSAETYEQYF. The chain uses TRBV11-1 and TRBJ2-7; D remains ambiguous. Germline V gene lookup returns CDR1 SGHAT and CDR2 FQDESV (reference sequence). V was cut by 5 bases and J by 2 bases, with 16 bases left in between. This CDR3 region has 15 residues.

The CDR3 region is CASSSSPRGGAYEQYF. In DNA form, the CDR3 reads TGCGCCAGCAGCTCATCCCCACGGGGTGGCGCCTACGAGCAGTACTTC. The chain links TRBV5-1 to TRBJ2-7; D possibly corresponds to TRBD2 (5 bases). The CDR3 loop spans 16 amino acids. Trimming removed 3 bases at V and 2 bases at J, with 18 bases between. Germline V gives CDR1 SGHRS, CDR2 YFSETQ.

This chain uses TRBV7-2 with TRBJ1-5; 7 bases align to TRBD1. Per germline, CDR1 SGHTA and CDR2 FQGNSA. The CDR3 covers 15 residues. V dropped 2 bases and J dropped 6; count of bases not matched to a gene: 7. CDR3 bases: TGTGCCAGCAGCTTACAGGGGCAGGGGGTTCAGCCCCAGCATTTT. Residues: CASSLQGQGVQPQHF.

The chain links TRBV30 to TRBJ2-5; 9 bases agree with TRBD2. Germline V CDR1 and CDR2: GTSNPN, SVGIG (reference sequence). This CDR3 has 15 amino acids. With V trimmed by 1 base and J by 5 bases, 8 bases remained unmatched. This chain's CDR3 is CAWSGSGGLGETQYF. CDR3 DNA: TGTGCCTGGAGTGGCAGCGGGGGGCTCGGCGAGACCCAGTACTTC.

This clone has only a few counts. The genes are TRBV2 and TRBJ1-2; D perhaps matches TRBD1 (6 bases). In germline, CDR1 is SNHLY, CDR2 FYNNEI. The V end was cut by 10 bases, the J end by 6 bases, with 18 bases between. This CDR3 has 13 amino acids. The CDR3 here is CATIPTRGHGYTF. The CDR3 coding sequence is TGTGCCACGATACCGACCAGGGGACATGGCTACACCTTC.

The chain uses TRBV9 and TRBJ2-2, with D possibly being TRBD2 (6 bases). In germline, CDR1 is SGDLS, CDR2 YYNGEE. V gave up 0 bases and J gave up 3 bases, with 12 bases separating them. The CDR3 spans 16 residues. This CDR3 is CASSVDRLAHTGELFF. The DNA of the CDR3 is TGTGCCAGCAGCGTAGATCGCCTAGCGCACACCGGGGAGCTGTTTTTT.

CDR3 amino acids: CASSLSGQGYEQYF. CDR3 bases: TGTGCCAGCAGCTTAAGTGGTCAGGGCTACGAGCAGTACTTC. The chain has TRBV7-8 and TRBJ2-7, with D perhaps matching TRBD1 (5 bases). Germline V gene lookup returns CDR1 SGHVS and CDR2 FQNEAQ. This CDR3 is built from 14 residues. The V end was cut by 2 bases, the J end by 3 bases, with 11 bases between.

The chain links TRBV7-9 to TRBJ2-7; D may be TRBD2 (6 bases). Germline V gene lookup returns CDR1 SEHNR and CDR2 FQNEAQ (reference sequence). V lost 3 bases and J 3 bases, leaving 12 bases between the germline ends. The CDR3 covers 14 residues. In DNA, the CDR3 is TGTGCCAGCAGCTTGGGGACTGACAACTACGAGCAGTACTTC. Amino acid sequence: CASSLGTDNYEQYF.

The chain carries TRBV3-1 (or the pseudogene TRBV3-2) and TRBJ2-1; D uncertain. The CDR3 is made up of 15 amino acids. The germline V gene encodes CDR1 LGHDT and CDR2 YNNKEL (reference sequence). Trimming stripped 0 bases from V and 1 base from J, with 7 bases between. The CDR3 is CASSQERTSYNEQFF. The CDR3, as DNA: TGTGCCAGCAGCCAAGAGCGGACGTCCTACAATGAGCAGTTCTTC.

J is TRBJ1-5 and V is TRBV6-4, with TRBD1 as a possible D gene (5 bases). Germline V gives CDR1 MRHNA, CDR2 SNTAGT. Trimming removed 3 bases at V and 0 bases at J, with 9 bases between. The CDR3 runs 15 residues. The CDR3 loop is CASSEGTNSNQPQHF. Written as DNA, the CDR3 is TGTGCCAGCAGTGAGGGGACTAATAGCAATCAGCCCCAGCATTTT.

The chain carries TRBV28 and TRBJ1-5; 10 bases line up with TRBD1. Trimming at V came to 6 bases and at J to 4 bases, leaving 9 bases not matched to a gene. The CDR3 totals 16 residues. Germline V gives CDR1 MDHEN, CDR2 SYDVKM. The CDR3 region is CASSDPGQGRNQPQHF. Here the CDR3 DNA reads TGTGCCAGCAGCGACCCGGGACAGGGGAGAAATCAGCCCCAGCATTTT.

This sequence joins TRBV29-1 and TRBJ2-5; 10 bases are shared with TRBD1. Germline V gene data show CDR1 as SQVTM and CDR2 as ANQGSEA. The V segment lost 1 base and the J segment 4 bases; nucleotides outside the gene matches: 6. CDR3 length equals 15 residues. CDR3 protein: CSVEAGTGVGETQYF. In DNA, the CDR3 is TGCAGCGTTGAAGCCGGGACAGGGGTGGGAGAGACCCAGTACTTC.

The chain couples TRBV7-3 to TRBJ1-5; D unclear. With 2 bases removed from V and 3 bases from J, the gap between germline ends came to 5 bases. Germline lookup yields CDR1 SGHTA and CDR2 FQGTGA. This CDR3 contains 13 residues. The CDR3 DNA follows: TGTGCCAGCAGCTTAGCCCCCAATCAGCCCCAGCATTTT. Translated, it gives CASSLAPNQPQHF.

The rearrangement joins TRBV5-1 to TRBJ1-2; no reliable D call. The CDR3 runs 13 residues. Germline-derived CDR1 and CDR2 are SGHRS and YFSETQ. The V end was cut by 4 bases, the J end by 4 bases, with 11 bases between. CDR3 residues: CASSPGLSYGYTF. For the CDR3, the DNA is TGCGCCAGCAGCCCTGGACTCAGCTATGGCTACACCTTC.